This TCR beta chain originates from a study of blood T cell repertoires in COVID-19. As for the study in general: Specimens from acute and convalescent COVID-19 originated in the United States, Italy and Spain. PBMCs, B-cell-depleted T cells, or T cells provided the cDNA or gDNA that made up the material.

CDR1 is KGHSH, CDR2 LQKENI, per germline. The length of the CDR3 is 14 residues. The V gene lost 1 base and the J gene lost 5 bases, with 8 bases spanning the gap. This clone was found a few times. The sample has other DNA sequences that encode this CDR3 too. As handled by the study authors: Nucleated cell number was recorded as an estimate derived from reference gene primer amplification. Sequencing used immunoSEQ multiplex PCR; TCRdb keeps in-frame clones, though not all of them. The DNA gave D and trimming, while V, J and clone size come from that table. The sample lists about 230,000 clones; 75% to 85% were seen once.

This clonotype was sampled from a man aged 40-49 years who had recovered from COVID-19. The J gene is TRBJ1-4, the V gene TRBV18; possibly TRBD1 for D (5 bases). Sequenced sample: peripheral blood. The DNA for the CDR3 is TGTGCCAGCTCACCACGCCAGGGCAATGAAAAACTGTTTTTT. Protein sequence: CASSPRQGNEKLFF.